The TCR beta chain under discussion was sequenced for a study of early T cells in non-severe SARS-CoV-2 infection. Each CDR3 protein is one row after TCRdb ran MiXCR on the 5' RACE reads. The sample holds about 56,000 distinct CDR3 sequences, around 15% seen once. This clonotype was found a few times. Its target is unknown. Study-wide findings and caveats: VDJdb matching favored anti-spike CD8 responses, missing private and CD4 specificities.

The CDR3 is made up of 14 amino acids. Per the germline V gene, CDR1 is SNHLY and CDR2 is FYNNEI. V lost 4 bases, J lost 3 bases, and 11 bases lay in between. The origin of this receptor is an adult who was a healthcare worker with PCR-confirmed SARS-CoV-2 infection or an uninfected control (not recorded which). Sequenced material: whole blood, taken at baseline. This sequence joins TRBV2 and TRBJ2-3; D is unclear. The CDR3: CASSVSLVTDTQYF. CDR3 in DNA: TGTGCCAGCAGTGTCAGTTTGGTGACAGATACGCAGTATTTT.